The rows below give T cell receptor beta chains drawn from one sample of a study of post-analysis software for immune sequencing data. TCRdb analysed the PCR reads with MiXCR anew, one entry per CDR3 protein. Among 650,000 to 850,000 distinct CDR3 sequences listed, approximately 53% were seen once. Sequencing was performed on blood. The receptors were sampled from a girl under 18 with multiple sclerosis. The CDR3 runs from the conserved cysteine through the conserved F or W. A D gene is named only where the DNA matches it firmly. Clone size is given for some rows only: seen once, a few or many times, or a class if the clone is expanded.

>TRBD1|TRBV6-6|TRBJ2-7|few
TGTGCCAGCAGCGGAACTCTCAGACAGGGAATAAGCGAGCAGTACTTC
CASSGTLRQGISEQYF
>.|TRBV5-1|TRBJ2-6|.
TGCGCCAGCAGCTGGTTTGAGGGGGCCAACGTCCTGACTTTC
CASSWFEGANVLTF
>TRBD1|TRBV7-2|TRBJ1-2|many
TGTGCCAGCAGCCCGGACAGGGGCAACTATGGCTACACCTTC
CASSPDRGNYGYTF
>.|TRBV12-3/TRBV12-4|TRBJ1-2|few
TGTGCCAGCAGTTCCACAGCTCACTATGGCTACACCTTC
CASSSTAHYGYTF
>.|TRBV5-1|TRBJ2-7|.
TGCGCCAGCAGCTTGGACGTCAGGGGCTTCGGGTACGAGCAGTACTTC
CASSLDVRGFGYEQYF
>.|TRBV6-5|TRBJ2-7|.
TGTGCCAGCAGTGATGGACAGACGCCCTACGAGCAGTACTTC
CASSDGQTPYEQYF
>TRBD1|TRBV18|TRBJ1-2|.
TGTGCCAGCTCACCAGCGACAGGGGGCAACTATGGCTACACCTTC
CASSPATGGNYGYTF
>.|TRBV20-1|TRBJ2-5|.
TGCAGTGCTAGAGATACCCTCTCCGCGGAGACCCAGTACTTC
CSARDTLSAETQYF
>TRBD1|TRBV4-1|TRBJ2-6|.
TGCGCCAGCAGCCAATGGAGACAGGGGGCATCTGGGGCCAACGTCCTGACTTTC
CASSQWRQGASGANVLTF
>.|TRBV2|TRBJ2-4|.
TGTGCCAGCAGTGCCCGACCTCCAAGTTTGTCTGGAATTCAGTACTTC
CASSARPPSLSGIQYF
>.|TRBV6-5|TRBJ2-1|few
TGTGCCAGCAGCCCATGGGAAGGCGGACTCTACAATGAGCAGTTCTTC
CASSPWEGGLYNEQFF
>.|TRBV20-1|TRBJ2-7|.
TGCAGTGCTAGAGTAGGGGCGGGGGAGCAGTACTTC
CSARVGAGEQYF
>.|TRBV3-1|TRBJ1-1|.
TGTGCCAGCAGCCATGGGACAACGAACACTGAAGCTTTCTTT
CASSHGTTNTEAFF
>.|TRBV6-5|TRBJ2-2|.
TGTGCCAGCAGTTACGGATCCAGGGGTACCGGGGAGCTGTTTTTT
CASSYGSRGTGELFF
>.|TRBV6-5|TRBJ2-1|.
TGTGCCAGCAGTTACTCCCCATACCCCGGGACACCCCGTCGGGAGCAGTTCTTC
CASSYSPYPGTPRREQFF
>TRBD1|TRBV20-1|TRBJ2-7|.
TGCAGTGCCAAGACAGGGCCCTACGAGCAGTACTTC
CSAKTGPYEQYF
>TRBD1|TRBV5-1|TRBJ2-1|.
TGCGCCAGCAGCTTGGCCAGTACCGTAGGGGGCGATGAGCAGTTCTTC
CASSLASTVGGDEQFF
>TRBD1|TRBV12-3/TRBV12-4|TRBJ1-2|.
TGTGCCAGCAATACGGGACAGGGACGGTCTTATGGCTACACCTTC
CASNTGQGRSYGYTF
>.|TRBV20-1|TRBJ2-7|.
TGCAGTGCTAGAGATAACGGGGGGCCGTACGAGCAGTACTTC
CSARDNGGPYEQYF
>.|TRBV5-1|TRBJ2-1|once
TGCGCCAGCAGCTTGGGGGCCTACGGGCGGGAAAGCTCCTACAATGAGCAGTTCTTC
CASSLGAYGRESSYNEQFF
>.|TRBV4-1|TRBJ1-2|.
TGCGCCAGCAGCCAAGAAGGACAGCTCTATGGCTACACCTTC
CASSQEGQLYGYTF
>TRBD2|TRBV7-3|TRBJ2-5|few
TGTGCCAGCAGCCGGACTAGAGAAAGGCAAGAGACCCAGTACTTC
CASSRTRERQETQYF
>.|TRBV12-3/TRBV12-4|TRBJ2-3|.
TGTGCCAGCAGTCCGCAGACAAGGTCTAGCACAGATACGCAGTATTTT
CASSPQTRSSTDTQYF
>.|TRBV6-1|TRBJ2-7|few
TGTGCCAGTAGCGGAAAGGGGGCGACCGAGCAGTACTTC
CASSGKGATEQYF
>TRBD2|TRBV7-7|TRBJ2-2|.
TGTGCCAGCAGCACCTGGACTAGCGGGGGGGCGGTGAACACCGGGGAGCTGTTTTTT
CASSTWTSGGAVNTGELFF
>TRBD1|TRBV27|TRBJ1-5|.
TGTGCCAGCAGTTTATATTCGGGACAGGGATCAAATCAGCCCCAGCATTTT
CASSLYSGQGSNQPQHF
>TRBD2|TRBV5-1|TRBJ2-1|few
TGCGCCAGCAGCTCCGGACTAGCGCGGGACAATGAGCAGTTCTTC
CASSSGLARDNEQFF
>.|TRBV29-1|TRBJ2-7|.
TGCAGCGTTCGTGACAGGAATGGCTACGAGCAGTACTTC
CSVRDRNGYEQYF
>.|TRBV7-9|TRBJ2-1|.
TGTGCCAGCAGCTTAGCAGGGCACATGTCCAATGAGCAGTTCTTC
CASSLAGHMSNEQFF
>TRBD1|TRBV5-5|TRBJ2-1|.
TGTGCCAGCACCCTTTGGGGGACAGGGGGAGTCAATGAGCAGTTCTTC
CASTLWGTGGVNEQFF
>TRBD1|TRBV29-1|TRBJ2-3|.
TGCAGCGTTGGAAGGGGGCCCCGCACAGATACGCAGTATTTT
CSVGRGPRTDTQYF